This T cell receptor (beta chain) was found in a study of T-cell reconstitution after alpha-beta-depleted transplantation in children. Findings and limits, study-wide: It was surviving recipient T cells and thymic progenitors that gave some patients high TCRbeta diversity at day 60. T-cell counts and diversity at one year following transplant were attributed mainly to newly produced T cells.

This clonotype was recorded at least ten times. What it binds is not known. A TCRbeta library incorporating unique molecular identifiers was prepared. TCRdb processed the PCR reads anew with MiXCR; each CDR3 protein has one entry. The repertoire holds 440,000 or so distinct CDR3 sequences, with 43% as singletons. There are 15 residues in the CDR3. From germline, CDR1 is SEHNR and CDR2 FQNEAQ (reference sequence). With 5 bases removed from V and 0 bases from J, the gap between germline ends came to 11 bases. Sequenced material: PBMCs, taken before TCRalphabeta/CD19-depleted stem cell transplant. This TCR derives from a girl aged 2 to 10 with aplastic anemia, due to receive a stem cell transplant. This rearrangement joins TRBV7-9 to TRBJ2-1, with TRBD2 as a possible D gene (5 bases). CDR3 in DNA: TGTGCCAGCAGCCTTAGCGACACCTCCTACAATGAGCAGTTCTTC. Translating it yields CASSLSDTSYNEQFF.